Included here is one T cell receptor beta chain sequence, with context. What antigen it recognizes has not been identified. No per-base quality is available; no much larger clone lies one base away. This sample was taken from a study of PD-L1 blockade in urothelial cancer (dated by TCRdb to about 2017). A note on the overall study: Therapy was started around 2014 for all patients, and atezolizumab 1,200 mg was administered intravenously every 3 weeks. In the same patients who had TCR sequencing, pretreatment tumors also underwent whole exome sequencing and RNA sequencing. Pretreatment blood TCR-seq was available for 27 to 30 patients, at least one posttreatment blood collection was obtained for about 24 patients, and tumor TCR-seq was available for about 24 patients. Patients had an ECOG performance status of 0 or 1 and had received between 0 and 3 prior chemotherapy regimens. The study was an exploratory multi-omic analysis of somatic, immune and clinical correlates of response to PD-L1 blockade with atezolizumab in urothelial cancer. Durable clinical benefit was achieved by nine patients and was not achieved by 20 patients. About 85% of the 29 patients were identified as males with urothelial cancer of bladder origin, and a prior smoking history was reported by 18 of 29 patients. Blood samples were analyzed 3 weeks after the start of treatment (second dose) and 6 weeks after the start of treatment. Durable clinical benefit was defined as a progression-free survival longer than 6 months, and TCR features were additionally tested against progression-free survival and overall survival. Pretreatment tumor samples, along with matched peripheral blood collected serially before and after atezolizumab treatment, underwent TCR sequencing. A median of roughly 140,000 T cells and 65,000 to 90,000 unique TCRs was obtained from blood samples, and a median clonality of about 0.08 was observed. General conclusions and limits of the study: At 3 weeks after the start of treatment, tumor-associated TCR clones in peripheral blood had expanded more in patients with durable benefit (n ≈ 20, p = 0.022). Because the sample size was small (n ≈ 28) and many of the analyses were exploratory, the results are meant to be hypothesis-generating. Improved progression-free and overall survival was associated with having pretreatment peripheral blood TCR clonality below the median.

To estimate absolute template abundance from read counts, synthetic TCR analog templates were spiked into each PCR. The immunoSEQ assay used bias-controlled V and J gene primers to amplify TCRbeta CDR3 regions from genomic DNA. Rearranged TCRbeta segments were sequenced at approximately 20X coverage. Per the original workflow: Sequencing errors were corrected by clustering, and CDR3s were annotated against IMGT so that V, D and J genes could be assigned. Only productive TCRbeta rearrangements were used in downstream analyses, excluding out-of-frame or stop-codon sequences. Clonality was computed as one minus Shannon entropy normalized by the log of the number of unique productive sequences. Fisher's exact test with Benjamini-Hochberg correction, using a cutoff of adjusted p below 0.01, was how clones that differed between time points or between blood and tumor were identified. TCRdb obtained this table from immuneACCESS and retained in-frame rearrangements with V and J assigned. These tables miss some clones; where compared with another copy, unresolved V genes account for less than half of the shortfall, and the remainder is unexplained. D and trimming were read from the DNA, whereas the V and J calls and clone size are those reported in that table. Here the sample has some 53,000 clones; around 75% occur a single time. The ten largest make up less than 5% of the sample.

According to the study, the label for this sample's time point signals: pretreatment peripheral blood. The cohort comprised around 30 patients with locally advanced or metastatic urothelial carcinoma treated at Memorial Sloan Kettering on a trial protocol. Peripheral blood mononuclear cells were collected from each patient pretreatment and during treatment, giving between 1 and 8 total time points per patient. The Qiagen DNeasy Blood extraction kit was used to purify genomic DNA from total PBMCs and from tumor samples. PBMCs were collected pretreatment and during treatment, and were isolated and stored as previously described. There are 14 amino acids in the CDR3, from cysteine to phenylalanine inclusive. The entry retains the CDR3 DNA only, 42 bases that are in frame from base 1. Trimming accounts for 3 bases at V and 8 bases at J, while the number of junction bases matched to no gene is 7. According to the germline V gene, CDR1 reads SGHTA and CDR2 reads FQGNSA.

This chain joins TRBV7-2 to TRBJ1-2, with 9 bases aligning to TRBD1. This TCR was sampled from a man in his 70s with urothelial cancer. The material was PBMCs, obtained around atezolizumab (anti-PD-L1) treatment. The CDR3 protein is CASSFTGGAGGYTF. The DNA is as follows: TGTGCCAGCAGCTTTACAGGGGGCGCCGGGGGCTACACCTTC. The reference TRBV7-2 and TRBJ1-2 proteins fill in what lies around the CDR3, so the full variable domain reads GAGVSQSPSNKVTEKGKDVELRCDPISGHTALYWYRQSLGQGLEFLIYFQGNSAPDKSGLPSDRFSAERTGGSVSTLTIQRTQQEDSAVYLCASSFTGGAGGYTFGSGTRLTVV.